Below are 5 T cell receptor beta chains sequenced from a single sample in a study of vaccination effects on CD4 cells after COVID-19. The data were produced by immunoSEQ multiplex PCR, yet TCRdb's version contains in-frame clones alone and is incomplete. The profile shows roughly 23,000 clones, almost 70% of them singletons. Their recognized antigens are unknown. CD4+ T cells specific for antigen were expanded with viral peptide pools by the ViraFEST assay before sequencing. CD4+ T cell isolation took place after 10 days of culture. Nucleocapsid antibody tests were negative, and the vaccine recipients had no prior SARS-CoV-2 infection. This specimen consisted of CD4+ T cells from PBMCs cultured with HCoV-NL63 spike peptides, obtained before COVID-19 vaccination. These receptors all come from a human donor who received a COVID-19 vaccine.

This clone was counted between two and nine times. V and J are TRBV3-1 (or the pseudogene TRBV3-2) and TRBJ2-5; D might be TRBD2 (7 bases). The V gene's germline CDR1 is LGHDT and CDR2 YNNKEL (reference sequence). This CDR3 comprises 14 residues. V lost 3 bases to trimming and J lost 3 bases, with 11 bases between them. The CDR3 reads CASSHEGGEETQYF. CDR3 coding DNA: TGTGCCAGCAGCCACGAAGGGGGGGAAGAGACCCAGTACTTC.

Of note for this clone: This specimen includes other DNA sequences encoding the same CDR3. This rearrangement joins TRBV29-1 to TRBJ1-5; a weak D match, TRBD1 (6 bases). The CDR3 is 13 amino acids. The germline gives CDR1 SQVTM, CDR2 ANQGSEA. V lost 0 bases and J lost 7, with 10 bases in between. The CDR3 nucleotides read TGCAGCGTTGAAGAAGGAGGGGGACAGCCCCAGCATTTT. Encoded protein: CSVEEGGGQPQHF.

The chain carries TRBV18 and TRBJ2-3, with TRBD2 identical over 8 bases. The V and J ends lost 0 bases and 6 bases, in that order; junction bases with no gene match: 8. The CDR3 length is 16 residues. CDR1 is KGHSH, CDR2 LQKENI, per germline. The CDR3 sequence: CASSPPSGGRLDTQYF. CDR3 DNA: TGTGCCAGCTCACCACCGTCGGGAGGGCGTTTGGATACGCAGTATTTT.

This chain links TRBV20-1 with TRBJ1-5, with D maybe TRBD1 (6 bases). The CDR3 is 11 residues long. Trimming left V 5 bases short and J 10 bases short, with 12 bases between. Germline CDR1 reads DFQATT; CDR2 reads SNEGSKA (reference sequence). The CDR3, as DNA: TGCAGTGCTGCACAGGGCCGACCCCAGCATTTT. It encodes CSAAQGRPQHF.

CDR3 nucleotide sequence: TGTGCCACCAGTGGGACAGGGAGAGAGACCCAGTACTTC. Protein: CATSGTGRETQYF. The V call is TRBV24-1, the J call TRBJ2-5, with 8 bases matching TRBD1. The CDR3 is 13 amino acids. Germline assignment: CDR1 KGHDR and CDR2 SFDVKD. Trimming removed 5 bases from V and 4 bases from J; junction bases left unmatched: 2.